The entry below gives a single T cell receptor beta chain sequence along with its context. The antigen it binds to is not known. No base-level quality is on record; no much larger clone is a single base apart. All donors were healthy Caucasians. Three pairs of female monozygotic twins, all aged about 18 to 30 years, were included in the twin cohort. Positive isolation kits from Invitrogen were used to isolate CD4+ and CD8+ T cell populations. Library creation used 5' RACE. The sequencer listed for this sample is Illumina HiSeq 2000. Template switching added a universal primer binding site, and the final cDNA carried a unique molecular identifier that allowed TCR cDNA molecules to be counted accurately. Specific primers in the conserved constant-segment region were used to synthesize first-strand cDNA for the TCR alpha and beta chains. Each cDNA library was double barcoded, with a SMART-Mk sample barcode plus Illumina barcodes, to control for contamination. TruSeq adapter sequences and Illumina sample barcodes were added in two successive PCR steps. Sequencing of the TCR alpha and beta cDNA libraries was done on the Illumina HiSeq platform using custom primers. From the authors' description of their analysis: MiGEC processed the raw reads to extract unique molecular identifiers, while MiXCR was used to determine the CDR3 positions. For each individual, recombination models were inferred using an EM algorithm with the repgenHMM and IGoR tools. Shared clonotype analysis was performed with the tcR package in R, normalizing sharing by the product of cloneset sizes. To study raw recombination free of thymic and clonal selection effects, out-of-frame nonproductive sequences were analyzed. TCRdb redid the processing of the public reads, applying fastp at Q25 and MiXCR, and retained in-frame beta chains. Every distinct CDR3 protein forms one entry, paired with its most common genes and DNA. V and J calls and clone size were set by TCRdb, not the authors. The sample contains around 510,000 distinct CDR3 sequences, approximately 14% of them found a single time. In total, the top ten clones hold about 1% of the sample.

This specimen belongs to a study of identical twins (dated by TCRdb to the mid-2010s). At the level of the whole study: To test whether fetal clonotypes persist, the study used deep sequencing on TCR alpha and beta repertoires from monozygotic twins, unrelated adults of various ages, and cord blood. To rule out contamination, replicate twin experiments were performed at different times with different library preparation protocols. The paper as a whole reports these results and caveats: Out-of-frame TCR alpha sequences shared between twins showed an excess of low generation-probability sequences compared with coincidental sharing between unrelated individuals. In monozygotic twins, out-of-frame TCR alpha sharing was systematically underestimated by recombination models, although the models agreed with sharing between unrelated individuals. Zero-insertion analyses could be partly confounded by invariant T cells such as MAIT and iNKT, though diverse VJ usage argued against such confounding for most clonotypes. Because the same donors could not be followed over many years, the conclusions relied on cross-sectional statistical analysis. In beta out-of-frame sequences, excess twin sharing was weaker, because having fewer shared sequences lowered the signal-to-noise ratio. Abundant cord blood beta clonotypes carried fewer insertions; young adult naive repertoires showed a weaker similar trend, while memory repertoires showed none.

This sample was shared with a second study, whose subject was yellow fever vaccine responses in identical twins. Looking at the second paper: The T cell response to vaccination in identical twins was reported by the authors to appear partly convergent and partly personalized. Focusing on identical twins, the study followed the T cell clones that responded to the vaccine, and did so with precision.

The sequenced sample was CD4+ T cells sorted from blood. The clonotype comes from a woman aged 18-29 years in good health.

The DNA is as follows: TGTGCCAGCAGCTTATCAACTAGCGGCAATGAGCAGTTCTTC. This gives the protein CASSLSTSGNEQFF. This sequence uses TRBV11-2 and TRBJ2-1, with TRBD2 matching 8 junction bases. The junction shows trimming of 2 bases on V and 6 bases on J, and the gene matches do not reach 3 bases of it. As encoded in the germline V gene, CDR1 is SGHAT while CDR2 is FQNNGV. Measured from the cysteine to the phenylalanine, the CDR3 is 14 residues long. Only the CDR3 DNA is retained, 42 bases long and in frame from the first base.